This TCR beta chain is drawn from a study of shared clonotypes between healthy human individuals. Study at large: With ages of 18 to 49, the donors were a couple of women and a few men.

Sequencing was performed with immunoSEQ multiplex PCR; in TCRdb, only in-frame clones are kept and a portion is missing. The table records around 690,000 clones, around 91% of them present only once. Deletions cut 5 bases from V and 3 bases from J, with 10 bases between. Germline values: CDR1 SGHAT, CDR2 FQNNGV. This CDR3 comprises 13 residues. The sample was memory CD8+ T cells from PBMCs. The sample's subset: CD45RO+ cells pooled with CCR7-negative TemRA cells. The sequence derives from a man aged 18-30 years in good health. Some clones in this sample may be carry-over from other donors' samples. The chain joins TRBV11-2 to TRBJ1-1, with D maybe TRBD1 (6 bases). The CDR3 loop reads CASSLGGDTEAFF. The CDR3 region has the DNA TGTGCCAGCAGCCTAGGGGGGGACACTGAAGCTTTCTTT.